This T cell receptor beta chain came from a study of pediatric ulcerative colitis. TCRdb's copy holds only in-frame clones and misses some; the assay was immunoSEQ multiplex PCR. Of about 36,000 clones detected, over 65% appear once; the ten largest clones hold approximately 25%. This clone is a singleton in its sample. This TCR was recovered from a girl aged 5-17 years with moderate ulcerative colitis. What was sequenced was blood.

The DNA for the CDR3 is TGTGCCAGCAGTTTATACGGTCGACCCAATGAGCAGTTCTTC. Its translation is CASSLYGRPNEQFF. The chain has TRBV27 and TRBJ2-1; D uncertain. CDR3 size: 14 residues. Germline loops: CDR1 MNHEY, CDR2 SMNVEV (reference sequence). Between the trimmed V and J ends, which lost 1 base and 6 bases, there was a span of 10 bases.